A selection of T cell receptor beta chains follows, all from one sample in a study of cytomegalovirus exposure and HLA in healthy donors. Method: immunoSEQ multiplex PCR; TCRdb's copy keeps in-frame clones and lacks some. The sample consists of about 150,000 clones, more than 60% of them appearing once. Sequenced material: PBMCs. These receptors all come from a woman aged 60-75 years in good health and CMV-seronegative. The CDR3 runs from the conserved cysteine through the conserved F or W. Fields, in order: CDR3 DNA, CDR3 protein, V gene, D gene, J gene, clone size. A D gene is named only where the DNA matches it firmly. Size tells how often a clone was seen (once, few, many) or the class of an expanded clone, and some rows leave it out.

TGTGCCAGCAGCTTGCTGGGGGGCTCCTACAATGAGCAGTTCTTC,CASSLLGGSYNEQFF,TRBV5-4,NA,TRBJ2-1,NA
TGTGCCAGCAGCTTAGCCAGTGGGGTCGGGATCGGGAACTACGAGCAGTACTTC,CASSLASGVGIGNYEQYF,TRBV7-9,NA,TRBJ2-7,once
TGTGCCAGCAGCTTAGCGCGCTCTAAAACCGGGGAGCTGTTTTTT,CASSLARSKTGELFF,TRBV7-9,NA,TRBJ2-2,NA
TGTGCCAGCAGCGTAGGGGCCTTGGGGAACACTGAAGCTTTCTTT,CASSVGALGNTEAFF,TRBV9,NA,TRBJ1-1,NA
TGCGCCAGCCACCCCGGCTCTGGAAACACCATATATTTT,CASHPGSGNTIYF,TRBV5-1,NA,TRBJ1-3,few
TGTGCCAGCATTCGTGGCGGGGTATCCTATGGCTACACCTTC,CASIRGGVSYGYTF,TRBV28,NA,TRBJ1-2,once
TGTGCCAGCAGCTTGTTGTGGGACTACAATGAAAAACTGTTTTTT,CASSLLWDYNEKLFF,TRBV5-6,NA,TRBJ1-4,many
TGCGCCAGCATTCCAGTGACAGGGGGGGCCAAAAACATTCAGTACTTC,CASIPVTGGAKNIQYF,TRBV10-1,TRBD1,TRBJ2-4,few
TGTGCCAGCAGTCCAAGCGGGAGGCTTCCCAATGAGCAGTTCTTC,CASSPSGRLPNEQFF,TRBV28,TRBD2,TRBJ2-1,NA
TGTGCCAGCAGTTACCTGAGACAGGACCCCGGGGAGCTGTTTTTT,CASSYLRQDPGELFF,TRBV6-5,NA,TRBJ2-2,NA
TGTGCCAGCAGCTTACGGGAGGGCCCCACTTTGCAGTTCTTC,CASSLREGPTLQFF,TRBV7-3,TRBD2,TRBJ2-1,once
TGCGCCAGCAGCCCGGGACTAGCGGGGGTAGACGAGCAGTACTTC,CASSPGLAGVDEQYF,TRBV5-1,TRBD2,TRBJ2-7,NA